The sequence of this TCR beta chain was determined in a study of PD-1 blockade in classical Hodgkin lymphoma. This clone appeared once. What it recognizes is unknown. TCRdb's copy holds only in-frame clones and misses some; the assay was immunoSEQ multiplex PCR. The sample includes tens of thousands of clones, 89% seen only once; the top ten take around 0.25%. Overall study results and limits: Still unresolved is the cause of the repertoire differences, which may be disease activity or prior therapy. Relapsed/refractory patients reportedly had lower baseline diversity than newly diagnosed patients.

Time point reported: newly diagnosed, previously untreated cHL patient sample. CD4+ T cells were purified from thawed PBMCs by negative selection. Comparison came from newly diagnosed, untreated classical Hodgkin lymphoma PBMCs. This sequence originates from a human donor with classical Hodgkin lymphoma. Sequencing input: CD4+ T cells from blood.

The DNA for the CDR3 is TGTGCCAGCAGTAATGAGGCTAGCCAAGAGACCCAGTACTTC. It encodes CASSNEASQETQYF. This chain links TRBV28 with TRBJ2-5; D gene unclear. This CDR3 has 14 residues. Germline CDR1 reads MDHEN; CDR2 reads SYDVKM. The ends were cut back, 5 bases at V and 1 base at J, with 11 bases in the middle.